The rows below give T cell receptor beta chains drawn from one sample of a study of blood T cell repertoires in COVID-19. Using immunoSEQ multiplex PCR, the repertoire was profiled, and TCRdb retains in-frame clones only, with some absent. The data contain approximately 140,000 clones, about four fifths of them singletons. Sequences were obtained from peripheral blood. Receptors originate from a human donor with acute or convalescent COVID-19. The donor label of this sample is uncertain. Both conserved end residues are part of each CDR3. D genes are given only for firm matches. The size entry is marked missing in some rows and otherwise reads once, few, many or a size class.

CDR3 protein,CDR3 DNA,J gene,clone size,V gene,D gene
CASSLPMESYEQYF,TGTGCCAGCAGCTTGCCGATGGAGTCCTACGAGCAGTACTTC,TRBJ2-7,few,TRBV5-4,-
CASSLGAQGALDTIYF,TGTGCCAGCAGCTTAGGGGCCCAGGGCGCTCTAGACACCATATATTTT,TRBJ1-3,-,TRBV7-9,-
CASSQQGNGYTF,TGTGCCAGCAGCCAACAGGGGAATGGCTACACCTTC,TRBJ1-2,-,TRBV14,-
CASSLVGEGAWEQYF,TGCGCCAGCAGCTTGGTCGGCGAGGGGGCATGGGAGCAGTACTTC,TRBJ2-7,-,TRBV5-1,TRBD1
CASSQTIAGSYEQYF,TGCGCCAGCAGCCAAACTATAGCGGGGAGCTACGAGCAGTACTTC,TRBJ2-7,-,TRBV4-3,TRBD2
CASTAGLRNTIYF,TGTGCCAGCACGGCAGGGTTAAGGAACACCATATATTTT,TRBJ1-3,-,TRBV6-5,-
CASSPDSGSPWYGYTF,TGTGCCAGCAGCCCCGATTCGGGGTCCCCTTGGTATGGCTACACCTTC,TRBJ1-2,-,TRBV28,-
CAWSAGEPISNQPQHF,TGTGCCTGGAGCGCAGGCGAGCCAATTAGCAATCAGCCCCAGCATTTT,TRBJ1-5,-,TRBV30,-
CATSNGQGIQAFF,TGCGCCACCTCAAACGGACAGGGGATCCAAGCTTTCTTT,TRBJ1-1,once,TRBV5-1,TRBD1
CASRAGTGVDYGYTF,TGTGCCAGCAGGGCCGGGACAGGAGTTGACTATGGCTACACCTTC,TRBJ1-2,once,TRBV2,TRBD1
CASSDNRGGQPQHF,TGTGCCAGCAGTGATAACAGGGGAGGACAGCCCCAGCATTTT,TRBJ1-5,-,TRBV6-1,TRBD1
CAINAGGPYNEQFF,TGTGCCATCAATGCGGGGGGCCCCTACAATGAGCAGTTCTTC,TRBJ2-1,-,TRBV10-3,TRBD2
CASSRTMMEQPQHF,TGCGCCAGCAGTCGGACAATGATGGAGCAGCCCCAGCATTTT,TRBJ1-5,-,TRBV10-2,-
CASSGRGGQETQYF,TGTGCCAGCAGCGGGCGGGGGGGCCAAGAGACCCAGTACTTC,TRBJ2-5,-,TRBV5-4,TRBD2
CASSSLSTGTAQYF,TGTGCCAGCAGCTCCCTTTCGACAGGCACCGCGCAGTACTTC,TRBJ2-7,once,TRBV7-2,-
CASSLRWPRQGANTGELFF,TGTGCCAGCAGTTTGAGGTGGCCACGACAGGGCGCGAACACCGGGGAGCTGTTTTTT,TRBJ2-2,-,TRBV27,TRBD1
CASSLRGIEKLFF,TGTGCCAGCTCTCTACGGGGGATTGAAAAACTGTTTTTT,TRBJ1-4,-,TRBV18,-
CASSETSGGKNIQYF,TGTGCCAGCAGTGAGACTAGCGGGGGCAAAAACATTCAGTACTTC,TRBJ2-4,-,TRBV6-1,TRBD2
CAWSLPGQANQPQHF,TGTGCCTGGAGTCTACCGGGACAGGCTAATCAGCCCCAGCATTTT,TRBJ1-5,-,TRBV30,TRBD1
CASSYPGRQGDSQVQPQHF,TGTGCCAGCAGCTATCCCGGGAGACAGGGGGATAGTCAAGTTCAGCCCCAGCATTTT,TRBJ1-5,-,TRBV9,TRBD1
CASSFRMGLADTQETQYF,TGTGCCAGCAGCTTCCGGATGGGGCTAGCGGATACTCAAGAGACCCAGTACTTC,TRBJ2-5,-,TRBV11-2,TRBD2
CASSVTRRDNQPQHF,TGCGCCAGCAGTGTCACCCGGAGGGACAATCAGCCCCAGCATTTT,TRBJ1-5,-,TRBV10-2,-
CASSRGQGSYNEQFF,TGTGCCAGCAGTAGGGGACAGGGGAGCTACAATGAGCAGTTCTTC,TRBJ2-1,-,TRBV2,TRBD1
CASKSGTGGNSPLHF,TGTGCCAGCAAATCGGGGACAGGGGGTAATTCACCCCTCCACTTT,TRBJ1-6,-,TRBV11-2,TRBD1
CASSQEGRGRETQYF,TGTGCCAGCAGCCAAGAGGGCAGGGGCCGGGAGACCCAGTACTTC,TRBJ2-5,-,TRBV4-2,-
CASSADRGGYGYTF,TGTGCCAGCTCAGCGGACAGGGGTGGCTATGGCTACACCTTC,TRBJ1-2,-,TRBV18,TRBD1
CAWSGQGGGNTIYF,TGTGCCTGGAGTGGACAGGGTGGTGGAAACACCATATATTTT,TRBJ1-3,-,TRBV30,TRBD1
CASSLLLGTDGNTIYF,TGTGCCAGCAGCCTTCTGCTCGGGACAGATGGAAACACCATATATTTT,TRBJ1-3,-,TRBV6-6,TRBD1
CASSRGQFQETQYF,TGCGCCAGCAGCCGGGGACAATTTCAAGAGACCCAGTACTTC,TRBJ2-5,-,TRBV5-1,-
CASSLDWGGAQPQHF,TGTGCCAGCAGCTTAGACTGGGGGGGCGCTCAGCCCCAGCATTTT,TRBJ1-5,-,TRBV7-2,-